A single sample gave rise to the 31 T cell receptor beta chains below, sequenced in a study of blood T cell repertoires in COVID-19. Method: immunoSEQ multiplex PCR; TCRdb's copy keeps in-frame clones and lacks some. The table includes about 83,000 clones, about 88% detected once. The sample was peripheral blood. All receptors derive from a man older than 75 with active or convalescent COVID-19.

The chain joins TRBV6-5 to TRBJ1-4; D might be TRBD1 (6 bases). V was cut by 6 bases and J by 1 base, with 9 bases left in between. CDR1 and CDR2 from the germline V gene are MNHEY and SVGAGI. The length of the CDR3 is 14 residues. As DNA, the CDR3 is TGTGCCAGCAGCCGGACAGTAACTAATGAAAAACTGTTTTTT. Translating it yields CASSRTVTNEKLFF.

This chain uses TRBV5-4 with TRBJ2-1; 7 bases match TRBD2. Germline loops: CDR1 SGHNT, CDR2 YYREEE (reference sequence). The CDR3 is 16 residues long. After removal of 4 bases from V and 1 base from J, the junction contained 8 bases not matched to a gene. Written as DNA, the CDR3 is TGTGCCAGCAGCCCTGGGAGCGGGAATTCCTACAATGAGCAGTTCTTC. Amino acids: CASSPGSGNSYNEQFF. The variable domain in full, with the rest retrieved from reference TRBV5-4 and TRBJ2-1, is ETGVTQSPTHLIKTRGQQVTLRCSSQSGHNTVSWYQQALGQGPQFIFQYYREEENGRGNFPPRFSGLQFPNYSSELNVNALELDDSALYLCASSPGSGNSYNEQFFGPGTRLTVL.

The chain links TRBV28 to TRBJ1-3; D not certain. CDR1 is MDHEN and CDR2 is SYDVKM in the germline V gene. The CDR3 is 16 amino acids. V lost 0 bases, J lost 1 base, and 10 bases lay in between. CDR3: CASSLWRSLSGNTIYF. The CDR3, as DNA: TGTGCCAGCAGTTTATGGAGGAGTTTGTCTGGAAACACCATATATTTT.

The chain joins TRBV28 to TRBJ2-7; perhaps TRBD1 as D (5 bases). The length of the CDR3 is 15 residues. V was shortened by 5 bases and J by 3 bases, with 17 bases between the two germline ends. CDR1 and CDR2 from the germline V gene are MDHEN and SYDVKM. CDR3 nucleotides: TGTGCCAGCAGTCCACCCCGCAGGGCCCTCTACGAGCAGTACGTC. It is translated as CASSPPRRALYEQYV.

CDR3 amino acids: CASSQEGGPFQSNQPQHF. The CDR3 bases are TGCGCCAGCAGCCAAGAGGGGGGGCCCTTCCAGAGCAATCAGCCCCAGCATTTT. The rearrangement links TRBV4-1 to TRBJ1-5; tentatively, D is TRBD1 (6 bases). In germline, CDR1 is MGHRA, CDR2 YSYEKL. The CDR3 is 18 amino acids. V was shortened by 0 bases and J by 1 base, with 16 bases between the two germline ends.

The rearrangement uses TRBV28 and TRBJ1-1; weak D call: TRBD1 (5 bases). The CDR3 sequence is 16 residues long. Trimming left V 2 bases short and J 3 bases short, with 16 bases between. Germline-derived CDR1 and CDR2 are MDHEN and SYDVKM. As DNA, the CDR3 is TGTGCCAGCAGTTTACCGGCAGGGATCACTTACACTGAAGCTTTCTTT. Its translation: CASSLPAGITYTEAFF.

V is TRBV28 and J is TRBJ1-1; D is perhaps TRBD1 (6 bases). Looked up from germline, CDR1 is MDHEN and CDR2 is SYDVKM. The CDR3 consists of 13 residues. V was pared by 1 base and J by 4 bases, with 7 bases between. The CDR3 sequence: CASSLSGVTEAFF. Written as DNA, the CDR3 is TGTGCCAGCAGTTTATCAGGGGTCACTGAAGCTTTCTTT.

This sequence joins TRBV7-2 and TRBJ2-1; 10 bases are shared with TRBD1. V lost 4 bases and J lost 2; bases outside the gene matches: 5. The CDR3 sequence is 16 residues long. The germline V gene encodes CDR1 SGHTA and CDR2 FQGNSA. In nucleotides, the CDR3 is TGTGCCAGCAGCTCGGAGACAGGGGGCACCTACAATGAGCAGTTCTTC. Its protein product is CASSSETGGTYNEQFF.

The V and J genes are TRBV7-9 and TRBJ2-2, with unresolved D. The CDR3 consists of 15 residues. Per germline, CDR1 SEHNR and CDR2 FQNEAQ (reference sequence). The germline V and J ends were trimmed by 2 bases and 4 bases, with 11 bases remaining between them. DNA of the CDR3: TGTGCCAGCAGCTTAAGCAGACTTATCACCGGGGAGCTGTTTTTT. It translates to CASSLSRLITGELFF. Together with reference TRBV7-9 and TRBJ2-2, the CDR3 gives the full variable domain: DTGVSQNPRHKITKRGQNVTFRCDPISEHNRLYWYRQTLGQGPEFLTYFQNEAQLEKSRLLSDRFSAERPKGSFSTLEIQRTEQGDSAMYLCASSLSRLITGELFFGEGSRLTVL.

The chain links TRBV5-6 to TRBJ2-2, with D tentatively TRBD2 (5 bases). This CDR3 region has 14 residues. V dropped 3 bases and J dropped 7 bases, with 13 bases sitting between them. Germline CDR1 and CDR2: SGHDT and YYEEEE. The CDR3 loop is CASSWNGDGGELFF. CDR3 DNA: TGTGCCAGCAGCTGGAACGGGGATGGCGGGGAGCTGTTTTTT.

The V call is TRBV20-1, the J call TRBJ1-2; no reliable D call. The CDR3 runs 12 residues. V lost 3 bases, J lost 1 base, and 6 bases lay in between. In germline, CDR1 is DFQATT, CDR2 SNEGSKA (reference sequence). The CDR3 here is CSASPGNYGYTF. The DNA for the CDR3 is TGCAGTGCTAGTCCCGGTAACTATGGCTACACCTTC.

CDR3 coding DNA: TGCAGCGTAGCCGCAGGGGGCATGAACACTGAAGCTTTCTTT. It encodes CSVAAGGMNTEAFF. The V and J genes are TRBV29-1 and TRBJ1-1; 8 bases agree with TRBD1. Germline CDR1 is SQVTM and CDR2 is ANQGSEA. V trimming: 6 bases; J trimming: 0 bases; junction bases outside the gene matches: 6. The CDR3 loop spans 14 amino acids.

This clone appeared a few times. The chain has TRBV11-3 and TRBJ2-1; 9 bases are a match to TRBD2. The V and J ends lost 3 bases and 7 bases, in that order; junction bases with no gene match: 4. This CDR3 region has 14 residues. Per germline, CDR1 SGHNT and CDR2 YENEEA. The chain's CDR3 is CASSFSGRMNEQFF. The CDR3 coding sequence is TGTGCCAGCAGCTTTAGCGGGAGAATGAATGAGCAGTTCTTC.

The gene calls are TRBV2 and TRBJ1-1, with no clear D. CDR3 length: 14 residues. Trimming cost V 7 bases and J 1 base, with 13 bases left between them. Germline V CDR1 and CDR2: SNHLY, FYNNEI. The CDR3 DNA sequence: TGTGCCAGCACCTTTAGTTCAAGGAACACTGAAGCTTTCTTT. Protein: CASTFSSRNTEAFF.

The V gene is TRBV27, the J gene TRBJ2-5; the D gene is possibly TRBD1 (6 bases). V lost 2 bases and J lost 5, with 12 bases in between. CDR1 and CDR2 (germline): MNHEY, SMNVEV (reference sequence). There are 14 residues in the CDR3. As DNA, the CDR3 is TGTGCCAGCAGTTTACCAGGGGTTGGGGAGACCCAGTACTTC. Translating gives CASSLPGVGETQYF.

The chain carries TRBV12-3 or TRBV12-4 and TRBJ2-5; maybe TRBD2 (6 bases). V shed 6 bases and J shed 1 base, with 9 bases lying between them. The CDR3 spans 13 residues. The CDR3 spells CASRGDFQETQYF. The CDR3 region has the DNA TGTGCCAGCAGGGGGGACTTCCAAGAGACCCAGTACTTC.

CDR3 bases: TGTGCCAGTAGGCCCAGGGACATGAACACTGAAGCTTTCTTT. This encodes CASRPRDMNTEAFF. V gene TRBV19 combines with J gene TRBJ1-1; the D gene is possibly TRBD1 (6 bases). This CDR3 region has 14 residues. Germline V gene data show CDR1 as LNHDA and CDR2 as SQIVND (reference sequence). Deletions cut 6 bases from V and 0 bases from J, with 11 bases between.

The chain uses TRBV9 and TRBJ2-3; D is undetermined. The V gene lost 2 bases and the J gene lost 2 bases, with 6 bases spanning the gap. This CDR3 comprises 13 residues. The germline V gene encodes CDR1 SGDLS and CDR2 YYNGEE. The CDR3 loop is CASSVTPTDTQYF. In DNA, the CDR3 is TGTGCCAGCAGCGTGACACCCACAGATACGCAGTATTTT.

V and J are TRBV3-1 (or the pseudogene TRBV3-2) and TRBJ1-4; D remains unclear. CDR1 LGHDT and CDR2 YNNKEL come from the germline V gene (reference sequence). The CDR3 totals 17 residues. V dropped 3 bases and J dropped 0 bases, with 14 bases sitting between them. The chain's CDR3 is CASSQRGPRATNEKLFF. The CDR3 DNA reads as TGTGCCAGCAGCCAGCGCGGGCCTCGTGCAACTAATGAAAAACTGTTTTTT.

V and J are TRBV6-4 and TRBJ2-1, with D possibly matching TRBD2 (5 bases). The CDR3 consists of 13 residues. Germline lookup yields CDR1 MRHNA and CDR2 SNTAGT. Trimming stripped 9 bases from V and 6 bases from J, with 15 bases between. This CDR3 reads CASSRESPNEQFF. The CDR3 DNA sequence: TGTGCCAGTTCTCGGGAAAGCCCCAATGAGCAGTTCTTC.

The CDR3 sequence: CASSLTGGNQPQHF. For the CDR3, the DNA is TGCGCCAGCAGCTTGACAGGGGGCAATCAGCCCCAGCATTTT. The chain couples TRBV5-1 to TRBJ1-5, with 7 bases lining up with TRBD1. J lost 2 bases, V lost 1 base, and 0 bases had no gene match. The CDR3 consists of 14 residues. The germline CDR1 and CDR2 sequences are SGHRS and YFSETQ. Drawing the rest from reference TRBV5-1 and TRBJ1-5, the complete variable domain is KAGVTQTPRYLIKTRGQQVTLSCSPISGHRSVSWYQQTPGQGLQFLFEYFSETQRNKGNFPGRFSGRQFSNSRSEMNVSTLELGDSALYLCASSLTGGNQPQHFGDGTRLSIL.

The chain employs TRBV5-1 and TRBJ2-5, with 11 nucleotides matching TRBD2. The CDR3 has 14 amino acids. Germline assignment: CDR1 SGHRS and CDR2 YFSETQ. The J segment lost 5 bases and the V segment lost 3 bases, leaving 3 bases of the junction unmatched. CDR3 sequence (DNA): TGCGCCAGCAGCTGGAGGACTAGCGGGGAGACCCAGTACTTC. This translates into CASSWRTSGETQYF.

The chain uses TRBV5-4 and TRBJ2-3, with 10 bases aligning to TRBD2. With 0 bases clipped from V and 6 bases from J, the junction kept 7 bases outside the gene matches. The germline V gene encodes CDR1 SGHNT and CDR2 YYREEE (reference sequence). This CDR3 is 16 amino acids long. The CDR3: CASSLASASGSDTQYF. CDR3 nucleotide sequence: TGTGCCAGCAGCTTGGCCTCGGCTAGCGGGAGTGATACGCAGTATTTT.

V gene TRBV24-1 combines with J gene TRBJ2-1; 9 bases agree with TRBD2. CDR1 and CDR2 (germline): KGHDR, SFDVKD. The J segment lost 4 bases and the V segment lost 3 bases, leaving 9 bases of the junction unmatched. There are 17 residues in the CDR3. This CDR3 is CATSDPRTSERYNEQFF. The CDR3 region has the DNA TGTGCCACCAGTGATCCGAGGACTAGCGAAAGGTACAATGAGCAGTTCTTC.

This clone has only one observation. CDR3 region: CASSPDRGPRYAFF. CDR3 sequence (DNA): TGTGCCAGCAGCCCCGACAGGGGGCCCAGATATGCTTTCTTT. V usage is TRBV14 and J usage is TRBJ1-1, with 10 bases identical to TRBD1. After removal of 4 bases from V and 11 bases from J, the junction contained 10 bases not matched to a gene. This CDR3 region has 14 residues. Germline CDR1 is SGHDN and CDR2 is FVKESK.

The rearrangement uses TRBV14 and TRBJ1-6, with D unclear. V lost 2 bases to trimming and J lost 10 bases, with 18 bases between them. Germline loops: CDR1 SGHDN, CDR2 FVKESK. There are 16 residues in the CDR3. DNA of the CDR3: TGTGCCAGCAGCCAATCGGCGGGAGTGGTAGGCTCACCCCTCCACTTT. This gives the protein CASSQSAGVVGSPLHF.

The CDR3 region is CASSPGGWQETQYF. The CDR3 nucleotides read TGTGCCAGCAGCCCTGGTGGCTGGCAAGAGACCCAGTACTTC. The chain couples TRBV5-4 to TRBJ2-5; D is ambiguous. Trimming took off 4 bases at V and 2 bases at J, with 12 bases between the two ends. The CDR3 has 14 amino acids. Germline loops: CDR1 SGHNT, CDR2 YYREEE (reference sequence).

The V and J genes are TRBV5-1 and TRBJ2-3; 9 positions match TRBD2. With V trimmed by 2 bases and J by 0 bases, 4 bases remained unmatched. The length of the CDR3 is 16 residues. From germline, CDR1 is SGHRS and CDR2 YFSETQ. CDR3 amino acids: CASSFTSGLSTDTQYF. The CDR3 DNA follows: TGCGCCAGCAGCTTTACTAGCGGGCTTAGCACAGATACGCAGTATTTT.

This clone was recorded only once. This chain uses TRBV11-2 with TRBJ2-5; 8 nucleotides align to TRBD2. Germline V gene sequence: CDR1 SGHAT, CDR2 FQNNGV. The CDR3 has 13 amino acids. V lost 5 bases and J lost 2; bases outside the gene matches: 1. As DNA, the CDR3 is TGTGCCAGCAGCCGCGGGGGGCAAGAGACCCAGTACTTC. As protein: CASSRGGQETQYF.

The V call is TRBV4-1, the J call TRBJ1-2; D possibly corresponds to TRBD1 (5 bases). V was clipped by 0 bases and J by 2 bases, with 19 bases between them. This CDR3 contains 18 residues. CDR1 is MGHRA, CDR2 YSYEKL, per germline. The chain's CDR3 is CASSQDYMGDSFNYGYTF. Here the CDR3 DNA reads TGCGCCAGCAGCCAAGATTACATGGGGGACTCCTTCAACTATGGCTACACCTTC.

In its sample, this clone was seen once. The chain employs TRBV6-6 and TRBJ1-5; 7 nucleotides match TRBD1. The junction had 18 bases not matched to a gene; V was cut back by 5 bases and J by 2 bases. The CDR3 has 19 residues. Germline values: CDR1 MNHNY, CDR2 SVGAGI (reference sequence). CDR3 sequence (DNA): TGTGCCAGCAGTCGCAATCTTATTAACAGGGGATTGGGCAATCAGCCCCAGCATTTT. Encoded protein: CASSRNLINRGLGNQPQHF.